The 27 T cell receptor beta chains presented below share a single source sample, sequenced in a study of blood T cell repertoires in COVID-19. Repertoires were generated with immunoSEQ multiplex PCR, while TCRdb's copy carries only in-frame clones and drops some. The table records around 59,000 clones, about 90% of them present only once. The sample was peripheral blood. The receptor source for this set is a man aged 55 to 70 with acute or convalescent COVID-19.

This chain uses TRBV18 with TRBJ1-1, with D tentatively TRBD1 (5 bases). CDR1 is KGHSH, CDR2 LQKENI, per germline. The CDR3 sequence is 13 residues long. The V end lost 7 bases, the J end lost 1 base, and 10 bases lay between the germline ends. Here the CDR3 DNA reads TGTGCCAGCTTGGGGCCAGAGAACACTGAAGCTTTCTTT. Translation: CASLGPENTEAFF.

The CDR3 loop reads CSVLSGRADTQYF. The CDR3 nucleotides read TGCAGCGTTCTGTCCGGGAGGGCAGATACGCAGTATTTT. The chain employs TRBV29-1 and TRBJ2-3; TRBD2 agrees at 8 bases. Germline V CDR1 and CDR2: SQVTM, ANQGSEA. This CDR3 contains 13 residues. V was pared by 5 bases and J by 4 bases, with 5 bases of the junction left unmatched.

The chain links TRBV5-1 to TRBJ2-5, with 10 bases lining up with TRBD2. Germline V gene sequence: CDR1 SGHRS, CDR2 YFSETQ. Germline trimming cut 3 bases from V and 1 base from J; bases unmatched to any gene: 6. The CDR3 length is 16 residues. This CDR3 is CASSSSWTSGQETQYF. The CDR3 nucleotides read TGCGCCAGCAGCTCGTCGTGGACTAGCGGCCAAGAGACCCAGTACTTC.

V usage is TRBV2 and J usage is TRBJ2-7; 15 bases match TRBD2. The length of the CDR3 is 17 residues. V was pared by 8 bases and J by 0 bases, with 8 bases of the junction left unmatched. CDR1 and CDR2 from the germline V gene are SNHLY and FYNNEI. CDR3 region: CASRPGLAGGGSYEQYF. CDR3 sequence (DNA): TGTGCCAGCCGCCCTGGACTAGCGGGAGGGGGCTCCTACGAGCAGTACTTC.

This chain links TRBV27 with TRBJ1-3, with no clear D. The V end was cut by 0 bases, the J end by 0 bases, with 3 bases between. CDR1 is MNHEY and CDR2 is SMNVEV in the germline V gene (reference sequence). This CDR3 contains 14 residues. In nucleotides, the CDR3 is TGTGCCAGCAGTTTATCATACTCTGGAAACACCATATATTTT. Its protein product is CASSLSYSGNTIYF.

The chain links TRBV18 to TRBJ2-2; D is ambiguous. The CDR3 sequence is 14 residues long. Germline values: CDR1 KGHSH, CDR2 LQKENI. V lost 2 bases and J 1 base, leaving 5 bases between the germline ends. The CDR3, as DNA: TGTGCCAGCTCACCAGTGAGGAACACCGGGGAGCTGTTTTTT. It translates to CASSPVRNTGELFF.

V gene TRBV29-1 combines with J gene TRBJ2-1, with 10 bases identical to TRBD1. Per germline, CDR1 SQVTM and CDR2 ANQGSEA. The CDR3 spans 17 residues. The trim removed 6 bases at V and 5 bases at J, leaving 16 bases unmatched. The CDR3 bases are TGCAGCGTGTGGCCTTTCCGGGACAGGGGAACAAACAATGAGCAGTTCTTC. Its protein is CSVWPFRDRGTNNEQFF.

The V gene is TRBV2, the J gene TRBJ1-5; 11 nucleotides match TRBD1. The CDR3 is made up of 15 amino acids. J lost 6 bases, V lost 6 bases, and 7 bases had no gene match. Germline lookup yields CDR1 SNHLY and CDR2 FYNNEI. CDR3 nucleotides: TGTGCCAGCAGAGGGACAGGGGGAGGTGGTCAGCCCCAGCATTTT. It codes for CASRGTGGGGQPQHF.

The V gene is TRBV18, the J gene TRBJ1-1; TRBD1 is a possible D gene (5 bases). The CDR3 has 15 residues. CDR1 and CDR2 from the germline V gene are KGHSH and LQKENI. V was pared by 3 bases and J by 4 bases, with 15 bases between. In DNA, the CDR3 is TGTGCCAGCTCACCCCCTTCGTTGGGGCCCACTGAAGCTTTCTTT. This codes for CASSPPSLGPTEAFF. The full variable domain, its missing parts supplied by reference TRBV18 and TRBJ1-1, is NAGVMQNPRHLVRRRGQEARLRCSPMKGHSHVYWYRQLPEEGLKFMVYLQKENIIDESGMPKERFSAEFPKEGPSILRIQQVVRGDSAAYFCASSPPSLGPTEAFFGQGTRLTVV.

The chain is built from TRBV30 and TRBJ1-1, with D hard to call. The V and J ends lost 2 bases and 1 base respectively, with 5 bases between them. Germline-derived CDR1 and CDR2 are GTSNPN and SVGIG (reference sequence). This CDR3 has 12 amino acids. The DNA of the CDR3 is TGTGCCTGGAGTATCGGGAACACTGAAGCTTTCTTT. It specifies CAWSIGNTEAFF.

The chain joins TRBV4-2 to TRBJ1-5; possible D gene TRBD1, 5 bases. Trimming shortened V by 0 bases and J by 0 bases, and 12 bases separated the two germline ends. Per the germline V gene, CDR1 is LGHNA and CDR2 is YNFKEQ. The CDR3 runs 17 residues. CDR3 region: CASSQDDSRASNQPQHF. The CDR3 nucleotides read TGTGCCAGCAGCCAAGACGACAGCCGAGCTAGCAATCAGCCCCAGCATTTT.

The V and J genes are TRBV30 and TRBJ2-5, with 8 bases lining up with TRBD2. Germline V lookup: CDR1 GTSNPN, CDR2 SVGIG (reference sequence). This CDR3 has 13 amino acids. V shed 4 bases and J 2 bases; nucleotides not matched to a gene: 3. CDR3 sequence: CAWMPSGQETQYF. The CDR3 DNA reads as TGTGCCTGGATGCCTAGCGGGCAAGAGACCCAGTACTTC.

The CDR3 sequence is CASSPAQGAVKTQYF. As DNA, the CDR3 is TGTGCCAGCTCACCGGCACAGGGGGCTGTAAAGACCCAGTACTTC. The V call is TRBV18, the J call TRBJ2-5; 9 bases fit TRBD1. Trimming removed 3 bases from V and 6 bases from J; junction bases left unmatched: 8. The V gene's germline CDR1 is KGHSH and CDR2 LQKENI. The length of the CDR3 is 15 residues.

The CDR3 here is CASRQGQNTEAFF. DNA for the CDR3: TGTGCCAGCAGACAGGGCCAGAACACTGAAGCTTTCTTT. The rearrangement uses TRBV7-3 and TRBJ1-1, with D possibly TRBD1 on 6 matching bases. The CDR3 loop spans 13 amino acids. V was cut by 6 bases and J by 1 base, with 9 bases left in between. Germline assignment: CDR1 SGHTA and CDR2 FQGTGA.

The DNA of the CDR3 is TGTGCCAGTATCGGAAGGGACAGCCCCACTAACACTGAAGCTTTCTTT. Translating it yields CASIGRDSPTNTEAFF. The J gene is TRBJ1-1, the V gene TRBV19, with 7 positions matching TRBD1. Germline V gene data show CDR1 as LNHDA and CDR2 as SQIVND (reference sequence). This CDR3 contains 16 residues. Losses at the gene ends were 7 bases for V and 2 bases for J; bases not matched to a gene: 13.

This rearrangement joins TRBV7-6 to TRBJ2-3; D is uncertain. Trimming cost V 4 bases and J 2 bases, with 4 bases left between them. Germline CDR1 is SGHVS and CDR2 is FNYEAQ. This CDR3 has 12 residues. Here the CDR3 DNA reads TGTGCCAGCAGCTGGCTCACAGATACGCAGTATTTT. Its protein is CASSWLTDTQYF. The whole variable domain, remainder taken from reference TRBV7-6 and TRBJ2-3, is GAGVSQSPRYKVTKRGQDVALRCDPISGHVSLYWYRQALGQGPEFLTYFNYEAQQDKSGLPNDRFSAERPEGSISTLTIQRTEQRDSAMYRCASSWLTDTQYFGPGTRLTVL.

The chain joins TRBV14 to TRBJ2-1; 10 bases match TRBD1. The CDR3 runs to 14 residues. CDR1 SGHDN and CDR2 FVKESK come from the germline V gene. Trimming at V came to 6 bases and at J to 4 bases, leaving 3 bases not matched to a gene. The CDR3 DNA is TGTGCCAGCAGGGACAGGGGGTTTTACAATGAGCAGTTCTTC. Protein: CASRDRGFYNEQFF.

This sequence joins TRBV10-1 and TRBJ2-1, with TRBD2 matching over 7 bases. Germline lookup yields CDR1 WNHNN and CDR2 SYGVQD (reference sequence). Trimming removed 2 bases from V and 8 bases from J; junction bases left unmatched: 6. The CDR3 contains 14 residues. Written as DNA, the CDR3 is TGCGCCAGCAGTGAGATGCGGGAGAACGATGAGCAGTTCTTC. As protein: CASSEMRENDEQFF.

CDR3 loop: CASSFGRWNTEAFF. In DNA, the CDR3 is TGCGCCAGCAGCTTTGGCAGGTGGAACACTGAAGCTTTCTTT. The gene calls are TRBV5-1 and TRBJ1-1; D gene ambiguous. Germline CDR1 and CDR2: SGHRS and YFSETQ. The germline V and J ends were trimmed by 2 bases and 1 base, with 9 bases remaining between them. The length of the CDR3 is 14 residues.

The gene calls are TRBV7-3 and TRBJ2-3; TRBD2 aligns across 8 bases. The CDR3 spans 15 residues. The J segment lost 4 bases and the V segment lost 5 bases, leaving 8 bases of the junction unmatched. Germline V gives CDR1 SGHTA, CDR2 FQGTGA. DNA of the CDR3: TGTGCCAGCAGCCCAGCGGGAGTACAATCAGATACGCAGTATTTT. Its protein is CASSPAGVQSDTQYF.

This chain connects TRBV5-1 to TRBJ2-1, with 9 bases that match TRBD1. The length of the CDR3 is 16 residues. Germline V gene lookup returns CDR1 SGHRS and CDR2 YFSETQ. V was pared by 0 bases and J by 4 bases, with 5 bases of the junction left unmatched. DNA of the CDR3: TGCGCCAGCAGCTTGGATTTGGGACAGGGATACAATGAGCAGTTCTTC. The encoded protein is CASSLDLGQGYNEQFF.

Comment on this clone: The junction departs from germline at one end; a sequencing error may be responsible. The V and J genes are TRBV7-7 and TRBJ2-5, with 10 bases matching TRBD2. The CDR3 runs 13 residues. Germline CDR1 and CDR2: SSHAT and FNYEAQ (reference sequence). The CDR3 DNA reads as TGTGCTAGCAGCCGGACTAGCGGAGAGACCCAGTACTTC. It is translated as CASSRTSGETQYF.

The chain combines TRBV5-4 with TRBJ1-2; TRBD1 matches 7 bases. CDR1 is SGHNT, CDR2 YYREEE, per germline (reference sequence). This CDR3 region has 13 residues. With 4 bases clipped from V and 8 bases from J, the junction kept 8 bases outside the gene matches. The CDR3 spells CASSPDRDDGYTF. CDR3 DNA: TGTGCCAGCAGCCCCGACAGGGATGACGGCTACACCTTC.

The chain links TRBV2 to TRBJ1-6; D is undetermined. Germline values: CDR1 SNHLY, CDR2 FYNNEI. The CDR3 extends over 13 amino acids. Trimming cost V 3 bases and J 9 bases, with 9 bases left between them. In DNA, the CDR3 is TGTGCCAGCAGTGAGGAGTCTTTTTCACCCCTCCACTTT. This codes for CASSEESFSPLHF.

The chain links TRBV7-3 to TRBJ2-3, with a weak D call TRBD2 (6 bases). The CDR3 loop spans 14 amino acids. Germline CDR1 SGHTA, CDR2 FQGTGA. The ends were cut back, 6 bases at V and 1 base at J, with 11 bases in the middle. The DNA for the CDR3 is TGTGCCAGCAGGTGGAGGGGAGGCACAGATACGCAGTATTTT. Translation: CASRWRGGTDTQYF.

V and J are TRBV6-5 and TRBJ2-2; possible D gene TRBD1, 6 bases. This CDR3 is built from 14 residues. From germline, CDR1 is MNHEY and CDR2 SVGAGI. V was cut by 5 bases and J by 1 base, with 8 bases left in between. CDR3 loop: CASSNRVNTGELFF. The DNA for the CDR3 is TGTGCCAGCAGTAACAGGGTGAACACCGGGGAGCTGTTTTTT.

CDR3 DNA: TGTGCCAGCAGCCCCTCAGGCAGGGGTAAAGGGGCCAACGTCCTGACTTTC. Residues: CASSPSGRGKGANVLTF. The chain uses TRBV3-1 (or the pseudogene TRBV3-2) and TRBJ2-6, with D tentatively TRBD1 (6 bases). This CDR3 has 17 residues. Germline lookup yields CDR1 LGHDT and CDR2 YNNKEL (reference sequence). Trimming pared 4 bases from V and 4 bases from J, leaving 17 bases between.